This TCR beta chain originates from a study of T cell responses to AZD1222 COVID-19 vaccine. Background on the study: Analyses pooled second doses at about 4 or about 12 weeks.

Sequencing was performed with immunoSEQ multiplex PCR; in TCRdb, only in-frame clones are kept and a portion is missing. The sample consists of about 99,000 clones, over 80% of them appearing once. Germline assignment: CDR1 MNHEY and CDR2 SVGEGT. Trimming shortened V by 2 bases and J by 6 bases, and 24 bases separated the two germline ends. The CDR3 sequence is 18 residues long. Study-level results: The donor cohort was predominantly white British with a female majority, and clonal diversity may have been underestimated.

This clone was found once. Its antigen is currently unknown. The sequences come from peripheral blood, collected on day 0 of AZD1222 vaccination. The gene calls are TRBV6-2 or TRBV6-3 and TRBJ2-3; possibly TRBD1 for D (6 bases). This TCR was sampled from an adult in good health. The CDR3 loop reads CASSYDPKADRPADTQYF. CDR3 coding DNA: TGTGCCAGCAGTTACGACCCCAAAGCCGACAGGCCGGCTGATACGCAGTATTTT.